The TCR beta chain described here comes from a study of CD8+ T cells in alopecia areata. The study, taken as a whole, reports: Across lesional scalp, and particularly alopecia totalis/universalis, clonality surpassed that of normal scalp.

CDR3 length equals 18 residues. V shed 5 bases and J 4 bases; nucleotides not matched to a gene: 19. Germline CDR1 and CDR2: PRHDT and FYEKMQ (reference sequence). Note on this clone: Its matching antigen is unknown.

Lesional scalp punch biopsies and peripheral blood came from alopecia areata patients. The sorting of PBMCs gave CD4+ and CD8+ T cells. TCR sequencing used cDNA made by reverse transcription of extracted RNA. Clones were sequenced by immunoSEQ multiplex PCR, and TCRdb holds only the in-frame ones, with some missing. Seen here are about 100,000 clones, 45% to 60% observed once, and the top ten hold roughly a quarter. The chain uses TRBV13 and TRBJ2-7, with 8 nucleotides matching TRBD2. The sample was NKG2D-low CD8+ T cells sorted from blood. The origin of this receptor is a human donor with alopecia areata. As DNA, the CDR3 is TGTGCCAGCAGCACCAGAAGGGAACCGGGACTAGTCTTGTACGAGCAGTACTTC. This codes for CASSTRREPGLVLYEQYF.